One and the same sample provided the 3 T cell receptor beta chains below, sequenced in a study of CD8+CD57+ T cells in acquired aplastic anemia. CDR3 and TCR beta VDJ profiling relied on genomic DNA as the template. TCRdb itself ran the reads through MiXCR, one entry per CDR3 protein. Of about 180,000 distinct CDR3 sequences listed, 45% to 50% are singletons. What was sequenced was sorted CD4+, CD8+, or CD8+CD57+ T cells (not recorded which) from PBMCs. The receptor source for this set is a human donor in good health.

Ten or more counts support this clonotype. The J gene is TRBJ2-7, the V gene TRBV7-2; possibly TRBD1 or TRBD2 for D (5 bases each). The CDR3 extends over 14 amino acids. Germline values: CDR1 SGHTA, CDR2 FQGNSA. V lost 2 bases and J 1 base, leaving 9 bases between the germline ends. The DNA of the CDR3 is TGTGCCAGCAGCTTAATGGGGGATTCCTACGAGCAGTACTTC. Its translation is CASSLMGDSYEQYF.

This clonotype was seen only a few times. The chain recombines TRBV25-1 with TRBJ2-3, with D possibly matching TRBD1 (5 bases). The CDR3 totals 15 residues. The germline V and J ends were trimmed by 6 bases and 2 bases, with 15 bases remaining between them. The germline CDR1 and CDR2 sequences are MGHDK and SYGVNS. CDR3 coding DNA: TGTGCCAGCAGCTTAGAAAGGGGATCCACAGATACGCAGTATTTT. Amino acid sequence: CASSLERGSTDTQYF.

This clonotype was counted at least ten times. The chain employs TRBV5-4 and TRBJ2-5; D is possibly TRBD2 (6 bases). CDR1 SGHNT and CDR2 YYREEE come from the germline V gene (reference sequence). Between the trimmed V and J ends, which lost 3 bases and 5 bases, there was a span of 14 bases. The length of the CDR3 is 14 residues. CDR3 in amino acids: CASSSRGARETQYF. The CDR3 DNA reads as TGTGCCAGCAGCTCTCGCGGGGCAAGGGAGACCCAGTACTTC.